These T cell receptor beta chains were read from a single sample in a study of T cell repertoires in cytomegalovirus infection. TCRdb processed the reads anew with MiXCR; each CDR3 protein has one entry. The sample records roughly 180,000 distinct CDR3 sequences, approximately 28% being singletons. Material: PBMCs. Receptor source: a human donor in good health (CMV status not recorded). Some clones in this sample may be carry-over from other donors' samples. Both conserved end residues are trimmed from each CDR3.

J gene: TRBJ1-1
V gene: TRBV7-6
CDR3 protein: ASSLNPGSLF

J gene: TRBJ1-4
V gene: TRBV3-1
CDR3 protein: ASSQGPARANEKLF

J gene: TRBJ2-7
V gene: TRBV6-2/TRBV6-3
CDR3 protein: ASSYGRTYEQY

J gene: TRBJ2-3
V gene: TRBV12-3/TRBV12-4
CDR3 protein: ASSKGRYTDTQY

J gene: TRBJ2-7
V gene: TRBV7-2
CDR3 protein: ASSDPGQGGEQY

J gene: TRBJ1-1
V gene: TRBV29-1
CDR3 protein: SLGQENTEAF

J gene: TRBJ2-4
V gene: TRBV7-2
CDR3 protein: ASSLNLAEVAKNIQY

J gene: TRBJ2-7
V gene: TRBV7-8
CDR3 protein: ASSRRQDSSYEQY

J gene: TRBJ2-4
V gene: TRBV6-1
CDR3 protein: ASSWDPGVLKNIQY

J gene: TRBJ2-6
V gene: TRBV15
CDR3 protein: ATSSQGAGANVLT

J gene: TRBJ2-1
V gene: TRBV6-6
CDR3 protein: AHSETLWNEQF

J gene: TRBJ2-7
V gene: TRBV6-1
CDR3 protein: ASSEAGTGGYEQY

J gene: TRBJ1-2
V gene: TRBV20-1
CDR3 protein: SATPGGDYGYT

J gene: TRBJ2-1
V gene: TRBV7-2
CDR3 protein: ASGFTGTGVPTEQF

J gene: TRBJ2-1
V gene: TRBV5-6
CDR3 protein: ASSLGTGGHNEQF